This is a list of T cell receptor beta chains from one sample in a study of radiotherapy plus CTLA-4 blockade in lung cancer. Clones were sequenced by immunoSEQ multiplex PCR, and TCRdb holds only the in-frame ones, with some missing. The data hold 81,000 or so clones, with over 80% observed a single time. Material: peripheral blood, obtained from a patient treated with radiotherapy plus ipilimumab. These receptors originate from a human donor with non-small cell lung cancer that progressed on radiotherapy plus ipilimumab. Each CDR3 is given with its conserved first and last residue. The D gene is left open where the match is weak. The size field is filled for only some rows; it gives once, few, many or a size class.

V gene: TRBV6-1; J gene: TRBJ1-2; CDR3 length: 15; D gene: TRBD1; clone size: NA; CDR3 protein: CASSGRDRANYGYTF; CDR3 DNA: TGTGCCAGCAGTGGCCGGGACAGGGCTAACTATGGCTACACCTTC
V gene: TRBV5-8; J gene: TRBJ1-1; CDR3 length: 15; D gene: NA; clone size: NA; CDR3 protein: CASSLEVGMNTEAFF; CDR3 DNA: TGTGCCAGCAGCTTGGAAGTGGGTATGAACACTGAAGCTTTCTTT
V gene: TRBV30; J gene: TRBJ2-5; CDR3 length: 15; D gene: TRBD1; clone size: NA; CDR3 protein: CAWSAGTGGWKTQYF; CDR3 DNA: TGTGCCTGGAGCGCCGGGACAGGGGGCTGGAAGACCCAGTACTTC
V gene: TRBV13; J gene: TRBJ2-7; CDR3 length: 17; D gene: TRBD2; clone size: few; CDR3 protein: CASSVRAERGGRYEQYF; CDR3 DNA: TGTGCCAGCAGCGTACGGGCTGAGCGGGGGGGCAGGTACGAGCAGTACTTC
V gene: TRBV7-2; J gene: TRBJ1-2; CDR3 length: 13; D gene: NA; clone size: NA; CDR3 protein: CASSLEGRYGFTF; CDR3 DNA: TGTGCCAGCAGCTTAGAAGGCAGATATGGCTTCACCTTC
V gene: TRBV6-1; J gene: TRBJ2-7; CDR3 length: 16; D gene: NA; clone size: few; CDR3 protein: CASSEFAPWSIHEQYF; CDR3 DNA: TGTGCCAGCAGTGAATTCGCCCCATGGAGCATCCACGAGCAGTACTTC
V gene: TRBV19; J gene: TRBJ1-4; CDR3 length: 14; D gene: TRBD1; clone size: NA; CDR3 protein: CASSRLQGGEKLFF; CDR3 DNA: TGTGCCAGTAGTAGACTACAGGGGGGTGAAAAACTGTTTTTT
V gene: TRBV23-1; J gene: TRBJ1-4; CDR3 length: 13; D gene: NA; clone size: NA; CDR3 protein: CASSRYGNEKLFF; CDR3 DNA: TGCGCCAGCAGTCGTTATGGGAATGAAAAACTGTTTTTT
V gene: TRBV25-1; J gene: TRBJ1-1; CDR3 length: 13; D gene: NA; clone size: NA; CDR3 protein: CASSQPGPLKAFF; CDR3 DNA: TGTGCCAGCAGCCAGCCGGGACCCCTGAAAGCTTTCTTT
V gene: TRBV4-1; J gene: TRBJ2-3; CDR3 length: 15; D gene: TRBD2; clone size: NA; CDR3 protein: CASSPNGGSADTQYF; CDR3 DNA: TGCGCCAGCAGCCCGAATGGCGGGAGCGCAGATACGCAGTATTTT
V gene: TRBV21-1; J gene: TRBJ1-4; CDR3 length: 17; D gene: NA; clone size: NA; CDR3 protein: CASSPGGPGGANEKLFF; CDR3 DNA: TGTGCCAGCAGCCCCGGCGGCCCGGGGGGCGCTAATGAAAAACTGTTTTTT
V gene: TRBV5-6; J gene: TRBJ2-2; CDR3 length: 16; D gene: NA; clone size: few; CDR3 protein: CASSFSGGSNTGELFF; CDR3 DNA: TGTGCCAGCAGCTTCTCCGGGGGATCGAACACCGGGGAGCTGTTTTTT
V gene: TRBV4-3; J gene: TRBJ2-3; CDR3 length: 16; D gene: TRBD1; clone size: NA; CDR3 protein: CASSQGYRGHVDTQYF; CDR3 DNA: TGCGCCAGCAGCCAAGGCTACAGGGGGCATGTAGATACGCAGTATTTT
V gene: TRBV27; J gene: TRBJ2-3; CDR3 length: 14; D gene: NA; clone size: NA; CDR3 protein: CASSRAGFTDTQYF; CDR3 DNA: TGTGCCAGCAGCCGAGCTGGTTTCACAGATACGCAGTATTTT
V gene: TRBV19; J gene: TRBJ1-1; CDR3 length: 14; D gene: NA; clone size: NA; CDR3 protein: CASSKSGRNTEAFF; CDR3 DNA: TGTGCCAGTAGTAAGTCGGGGCGTAACACTGAAGCTTTCTTT
V gene: TRBV10-3; J gene: TRBJ2-7; CDR3 length: 15; D gene: NA; clone size: NA; CDR3 protein: CAISASRQDSYEQYF; CDR3 DNA: TGTGCCATCAGTGCCTCCCGACAGGACTCCTACGAGCAGTACTTC
V gene: TRBV7-9; J gene: TRBJ2-3; CDR3 length: 18; D gene: NA; clone size: NA; CDR3 protein: CASSHEPLLAASTDTQYF; CDR3 DNA: TGTGCCAGCAGCCACGAGCCCCTACTAGCAGCTAGCACAGATACGCAGTATTTT
V gene: TRBV7-2; J gene: TRBJ2-7; CDR3 length: 15; D gene: TRBD2; clone size: NA; CDR3 protein: CASSQSSGRTYEQYF; CDR3 DNA: TGTGCCAGCAGCCAATCGAGCGGGAGGACCTACGAGCAGTACTTC
V gene: TRBV7-9; J gene: TRBJ1-1; CDR3 length: 14; D gene: TRBD1; clone size: NA; CDR3 protein: CASSYTGGEFAAFF; CDR3 DNA: TGTGCCAGCAGCTATACAGGGGGCGAGTTCGCCGCTTTCTTT
V gene: TRBV20-1; J gene: TRBJ1-5; CDR3 length: 11; D gene: NA; clone size: NA; CDR3 protein: CSARLGQPQHF; CDR3 DNA: TGCAGTGCTAGATTAGGGCAGCCCCAGCATTTT
V gene: TRBV6-5; J gene: TRBJ1-4; CDR3 length: 15; D gene: TRBD1; clone size: few; CDR3 protein: CASSYQGQGNEKLFF; CDR3 DNA: TGTGCCAGCAGTTACCAGGGACAGGGAAATGAAAAACTGTTTTTT
V gene: TRBV19; J gene: TRBJ2-5; CDR3 length: 16; D gene: TRBD2; clone size: NA; CDR3 protein: CASSTGLVGSQETQYF; CDR3 DNA: TGTGCCAGTAGTACGGGACTAGTGGGATCTCAAGAGACCCAGTACTTC
V gene: TRBV7-9; J gene: TRBJ2-5; CDR3 length: 16; D gene: TRBD1; clone size: NA; CDR3 protein: CASSATGGEIRETQYF; CDR3 DNA: TGTGCCAGCAGCGCGACAGGGGGCGAAATCAGGGAGACCCAGTACTTC
V gene: TRBV5-1; J gene: TRBJ2-7; CDR3 length: 14; D gene: NA; clone size: NA; CDR3 protein: CASSLAGSSYEQYF; CDR3 DNA: TGCGCCAGCAGCTTGGCAGGGTCCTCCTACGAGCAGTACTTC
V gene: TRBV6-1; J gene: TRBJ2-6; CDR3 length: 13; D gene: NA; clone size: NA; CDR3 protein: CASTDSGANVLTF; CDR3 DNA: TGTGCCAGCACGGACTCTGGGGCCAACGTCCTGACTTTC
V gene: TRBV6-6; J gene: TRBJ1-4; CDR3 length: 16; D gene: NA; clone size: NA; CDR3 protein: CASSYTNTGFREKLFF; CDR3 DNA: TGTGCCAGCAGTTACACTAATACAGGGTTTAGGGAAAAACTGTTTTTT
V gene: TRBV5-6; J gene: TRBJ2-4; CDR3 length: 16; D gene: TRBD2; clone size: NA; CDR3 protein: CASSLGLAGAKNIQYF; CDR3 DNA: TGTGCCAGCAGCTTGGGACTAGCGGGAGCCAAAAACATTCAGTACTTC
V gene: TRBV7-3; J gene: TRBJ2-5; CDR3 length: 16; D gene: TRBD2; clone size: NA; CDR3 protein: CASSLGLAGGGETQYF; CDR3 DNA: TGTGCCAGCAGCTTAGGGCTAGCGGGGGGAGGAGAGACCCAGTACTTC
V gene: TRBV7-2; J gene: TRBJ2-7; CDR3 length: 14; D gene: NA; clone size: few; CDR3 protein: CASSLVEGAAEQYF; CDR3 DNA: TGTGCCAGCAGCTTAGTCGAGGGCGCCGCCGAGCAGTACTTC
V gene: TRBV6-5; J gene: TRBJ1-1; CDR3 length: 16; D gene: NA; clone size: NA; CDR3 protein: CASSYSYRVLNTEAFF; CDR3 DNA: TGTGCCAGCAGTTACTCATACAGGGTTTTGAACACTGAAGCTTTCTTT
V gene: TRBV19; J gene: TRBJ1-2; CDR3 length: 13; D gene: TRBD1; clone size: NA; CDR3 protein: CASRNRGSYGYTF; CDR3 DNA: TGTGCCAGTAGGAACAGGGGGAGCTATGGCTACACCTTC
V gene: TRBV7-2; J gene: TRBJ2-3; CDR3 length: 16; D gene: NA; clone size: NA; CDR3 protein: CASSYWGVISTDTQYF; CDR3 DNA: TGTGCCAGCAGCTACTGGGGGGTGATTAGCACAGATACGCAGTATTTT
V gene: TRBV5-1; J gene: TRBJ1-1; CDR3 length: 12; D gene: NA; clone size: NA; CDR3 protein: CASSGQYTEAFF; CDR3 DNA: TGCGCCAGCAGCGGGCAGTACACTGAAGCTTTCTTT
V gene: TRBV5-1; J gene: TRBJ2-7; CDR3 length: 15; D gene: TRBD1; clone size: NA; CDR3 protein: CASSSGQVPSYEQYF; CDR3 DNA: TGCGCCAGCAGCTCAGGACAGGTGCCCTCCTACGAGCAGTACTTC
V gene: TRBV6-1; J gene: TRBJ2-5; CDR3 length: 14; D gene: NA; clone size: NA; CDR3 protein: CASWGSSRAETQYF; CDR3 DNA: TGTGCCAGCTGGGGCTCATCCCGGGCAGAGACCCAGTACTTC
V gene: TRBV27; J gene: TRBJ1-2; CDR3 length: 13; D gene: NA; clone size: NA; CDR3 protein: CASSLSGNYGYTF; CDR3 DNA: TGTGCCAGCAGTTTATCGGGCAACTATGGCTACACCTTC
V gene: TRBV11-2; J gene: TRBJ1-2; CDR3 length: 12; D gene: NA; clone size: NA; CDR3 protein: CASSLELRRYTF; CDR3 DNA: TGTGCCAGCAGCTTAGAATTGAGGCGCTACACCTTC
V gene: TRBV9; J gene: TRBJ1-6; CDR3 length: 16; D gene: NA; clone size: NA; CDR3 protein: CASSVGQSSYNSPLHF; CDR3 DNA: TGTGCCAGCAGCGTAGGACAGAGCTCCTATAATTCACCCCTCCACTTT
V gene: TRBV11-2; J gene: TRBJ1-1; CDR3 length: 15; D gene: TRBD1; clone size: NA; CDR3 protein: CASSARTGRNTEAFF; CDR3 DNA: TGTGCCAGCAGCGCCAGGACAGGGAGGAACACTGAAGCTTTCTTT
V gene: TRBV9; J gene: TRBJ2-7; CDR3 length: 15; D gene: TRBD2; clone size: NA; CDR3 protein: CASSVGTSGSIRQYF; CDR3 DNA: TGTGCCAGCAGCGTCGGGACTAGCGGGAGTATCAGGCAGTACTTC
V gene: TRBV5-8; J gene: TRBJ2-7; CDR3 length: 14; D gene: TRBD1; clone size: NA; CDR3 protein: CASSPRTGGYEQYF; CDR3 DNA: TGTGCCAGCAGCCCTCGGACAGGGGGCTACGAGCAGTACTTC
V gene: TRBV2; J gene: TRBJ2-2; CDR3 length: 17; D gene: TRBD1; clone size: NA; CDR3 protein: CASSDPGQGANTGELFF; CDR3 DNA: TGTGCCAGCAGTGATCCCGGACAGGGGGCAAACACCGGGGAGCTGTTTTTT
V gene: TRBV5-1; J gene: TRBJ2-7; CDR3 length: 15; D gene: NA; clone size: NA; CDR3 protein: CASSDRARSSYEQYF; CDR3 DNA: TGCGCCAGCAGCGACCGGGCCAGAAGCTCCTACGAGCAGTACTTC
V gene: TRBV6-1; J gene: TRBJ1-5; CDR3 length: 15; D gene: TRBD1; clone size: few; CDR3 protein: CASNRQGGSNQPQHF; CDR3 DNA: TGTGCCAGCAATCGACAGGGGGGTAGCAATCAGCCCCAGCATTTT
V gene: TRBV7-2; J gene: TRBJ2-7; CDR3 length: 14; D gene: TRBD1; clone size: NA; CDR3 protein: CASSLGDRGYEQYF; CDR3 DNA: TGTGCCAGCAGCTTAGGGGACAGGGGCTACGAGCAGTACTTC
V gene: TRBV5-1; J gene: TRBJ2-7; CDR3 length: 15; D gene: NA; clone size: NA; CDR3 protein: CASSLGGPNRYEQYF; CDR3 DNA: TGCGCCAGCAGCTTGGGCGGACCGAATAGATACGAGCAGTACTTC
V gene: TRBV18; J gene: TRBJ1-2; CDR3 length: 14; D gene: TRBD1; clone size: NA; CDR3 protein: CASSRGTGEDGYTF; CDR3 DNA: TGTGCCAGCTCACGCGGGACAGGGGAAGATGGCTACACCTTC
V gene: TRBV5-6; J gene: TRBJ2-2; CDR3 length: 18; D gene: TRBD2; clone size: NA; CDR3 protein: CASSPTPIAGGLTGELFF; CDR3 DNA: TGTGCCAGCAGCCCCACCCCGATAGCGGGAGGGTTGACCGGGGAGCTGTTTTTT
V gene: TRBV18; J gene: TRBJ2-7; CDR3 length: 18; D gene: NA; clone size: NA; CDR3 protein: CASSKELGAGAGRYEQYF; CDR3 DNA: TGTGCCAGCTCAAAAGAGCTGGGGGCGGGAGCCGGTCGGTACGAGCAGTACTTC